This T cell receptor beta chain was observed in a study of control samples from healthy donors and cancer patients. TCRdb's table, derived via immunoSEQ multiplex PCR, lists solely in-frame clones and lacks some. The sample lists roughly 38,000 clones; roughly 85% were seen once. Germline values: CDR1 SGHDN, CDR2 FVKESK. This CDR3 spans 16 amino acids. Trimming shortened V by 0 bases and J by 5 bases, and 16 bases separated the two germline ends. The sequence derives from a man in his 60s in good health. Input material: blood. The chain employs TRBV14 and TRBJ1-2; no firm D call. The CDR3 DNA reads TGTGCCAGCAGCCAAGACCTCCCATGGGTCGGGTATGGCTACACCTTC. Translation gives CASSQDLPWVGYGYTF. The variable domain in full, completed from reference TRBV14 and TRBJ1-2, reads EAGVTQFPSHSVIEKGQTVTLRCDPISGHDNLYWYRRVMGKEIKFLLHFVKESKQDESGMPNNRFLAERTGGTYSTLKVQPAELEDSGVYFCASSQDLPWVGYGYTFGSGTRLTVV.